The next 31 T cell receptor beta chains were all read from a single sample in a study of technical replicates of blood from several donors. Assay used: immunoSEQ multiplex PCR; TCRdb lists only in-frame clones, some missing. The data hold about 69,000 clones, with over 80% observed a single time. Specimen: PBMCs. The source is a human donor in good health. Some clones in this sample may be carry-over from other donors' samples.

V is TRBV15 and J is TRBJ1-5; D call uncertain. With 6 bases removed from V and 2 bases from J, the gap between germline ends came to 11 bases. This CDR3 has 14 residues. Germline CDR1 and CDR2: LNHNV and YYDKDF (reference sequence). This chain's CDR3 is CATRPGFGNQPQHF. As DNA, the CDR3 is TGTGCCACCAGGCCGGGGTTCGGCAATCAGCCCCAGCATTTT.

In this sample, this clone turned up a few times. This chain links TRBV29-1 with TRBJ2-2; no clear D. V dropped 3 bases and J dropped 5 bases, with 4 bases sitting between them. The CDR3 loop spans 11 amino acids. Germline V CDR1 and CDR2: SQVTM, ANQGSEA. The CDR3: CSVEATGELFF. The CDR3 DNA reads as TGCAGCGTTGAGGCAACCGGGGAGCTGTTTTTT.

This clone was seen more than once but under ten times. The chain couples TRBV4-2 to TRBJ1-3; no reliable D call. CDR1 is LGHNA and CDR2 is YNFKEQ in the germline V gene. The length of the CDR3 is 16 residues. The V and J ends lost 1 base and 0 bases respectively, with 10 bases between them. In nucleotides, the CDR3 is TGTGCCAGCAGCCAAGTCCCGGGAAACTCTGGAAACACCATATATTTT. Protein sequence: CASSQVPGNSGNTIYF.

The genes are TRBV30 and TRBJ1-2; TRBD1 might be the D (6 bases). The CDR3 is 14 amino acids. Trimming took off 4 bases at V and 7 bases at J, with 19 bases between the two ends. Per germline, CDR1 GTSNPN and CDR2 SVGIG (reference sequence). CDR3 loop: CAWNNKQGTGGYTF. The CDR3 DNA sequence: TGTGCCTGGAACAACAAACAGGGAACCGGTGGCTACACCTTC.

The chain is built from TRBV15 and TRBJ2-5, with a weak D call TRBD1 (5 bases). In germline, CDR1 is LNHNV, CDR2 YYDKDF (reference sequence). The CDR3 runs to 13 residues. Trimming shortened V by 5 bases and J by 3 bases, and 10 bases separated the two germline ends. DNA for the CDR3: TGTGCCACCAGCGTGGACACTGAAGAGACCCAGTACTTC. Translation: CATSVDTEETQYF. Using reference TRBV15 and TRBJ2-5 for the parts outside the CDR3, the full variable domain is DAMVIQNPRYQVTQFGKPVTLSCSQTLNHNVMYWYQQKSSQAPKLLFHYYDKDFNNEADTPDNFQSRRPNTSFCFLDIRSPGLGDTAMYLCATSVDTEETQYFGPGTRLLVL.

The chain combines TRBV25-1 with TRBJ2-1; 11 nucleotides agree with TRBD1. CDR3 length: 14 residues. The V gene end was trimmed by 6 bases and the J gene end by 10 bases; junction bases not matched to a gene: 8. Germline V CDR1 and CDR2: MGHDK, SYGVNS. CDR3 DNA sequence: TGTGCCAGCAGCGGACAGGGGGCCTTTTCGGAGCAGTTCTTC. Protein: CASSGQGAFSEQFF.

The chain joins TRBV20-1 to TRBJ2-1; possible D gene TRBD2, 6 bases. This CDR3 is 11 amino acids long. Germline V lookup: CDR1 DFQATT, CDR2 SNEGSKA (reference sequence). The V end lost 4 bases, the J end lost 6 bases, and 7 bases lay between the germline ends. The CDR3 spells CSATGGNEQFF. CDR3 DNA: TGCAGTGCTACCGGGGGCAATGAGCAGTTCTTC.

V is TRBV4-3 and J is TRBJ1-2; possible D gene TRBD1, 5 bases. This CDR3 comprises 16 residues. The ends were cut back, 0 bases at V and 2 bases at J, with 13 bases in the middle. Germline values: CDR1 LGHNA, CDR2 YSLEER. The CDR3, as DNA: TGCGCCAGCAGCCAAGATAGGGGAGGGTGGAACTATGGCTACACCTTC. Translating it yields CASSQDRGGWNYGYTF.

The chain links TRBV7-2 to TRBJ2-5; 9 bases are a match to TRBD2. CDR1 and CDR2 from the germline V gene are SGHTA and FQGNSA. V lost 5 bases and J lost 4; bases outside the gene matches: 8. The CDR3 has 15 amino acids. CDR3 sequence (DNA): TGTGCCAGCAGCCCCGCCGGGACTAGCATAGAGACCCAGTACTTC. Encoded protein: CASSPAGTSIETQYF.

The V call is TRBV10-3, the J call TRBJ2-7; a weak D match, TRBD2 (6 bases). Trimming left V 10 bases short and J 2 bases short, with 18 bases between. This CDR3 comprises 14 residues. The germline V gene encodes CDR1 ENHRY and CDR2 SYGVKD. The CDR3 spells CATRLATNPYEQYF. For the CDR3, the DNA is TGTGCCACCCGGCTAGCGACCAATCCCTACGAGCAGTACTTC.

The CDR3 protein is CAWSVDRGTEAFF. For the CDR3, the DNA is TGTGCCTGGAGTGTAGACCGGGGCACTGAAGCTTTCTTT. V usage is TRBV30 and J usage is TRBJ1-1; D uncertain. The CDR3 is 13 residues long. Germline V lookup: CDR1 GTSNPN, CDR2 SVGIG (reference sequence). Trimming took off 0 bases at V and 4 bases at J, with 9 bases between the two ends.

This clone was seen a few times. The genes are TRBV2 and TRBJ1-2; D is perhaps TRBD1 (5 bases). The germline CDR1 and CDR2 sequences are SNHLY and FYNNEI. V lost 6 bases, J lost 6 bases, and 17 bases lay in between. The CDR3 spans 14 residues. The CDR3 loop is CASSPTHGGHGYTF. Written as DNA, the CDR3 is TGTGCCAGCAGCCCCACGCACGGGGGTCATGGCTACACCTTC.

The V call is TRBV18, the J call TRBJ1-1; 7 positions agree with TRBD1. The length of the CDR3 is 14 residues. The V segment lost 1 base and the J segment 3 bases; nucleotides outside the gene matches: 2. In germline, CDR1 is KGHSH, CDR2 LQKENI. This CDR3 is CASSPQGAHTEAFF. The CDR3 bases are TGTGCCAGCTCACCACAGGGGGCTCACACTGAAGCTTTCTTT.

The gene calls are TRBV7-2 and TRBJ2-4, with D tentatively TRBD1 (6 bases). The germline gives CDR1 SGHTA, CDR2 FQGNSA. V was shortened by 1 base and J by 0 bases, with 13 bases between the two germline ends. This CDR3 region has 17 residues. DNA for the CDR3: TGTGCCAGCAGCTTAGAGGGGGTCCCGCTAGCCAAAAACATTCAGTACTTC. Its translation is CASSLEGVPLAKNIQYF.

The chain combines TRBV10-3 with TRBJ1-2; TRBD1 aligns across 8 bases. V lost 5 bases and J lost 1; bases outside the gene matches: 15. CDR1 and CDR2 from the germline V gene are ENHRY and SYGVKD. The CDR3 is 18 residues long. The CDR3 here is CAISIVEGQGNLNYGYTF. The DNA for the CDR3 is TGTGCCATCAGTATTGTAGAAGGACAGGGTAACCTTAACTATGGCTACACCTTC.

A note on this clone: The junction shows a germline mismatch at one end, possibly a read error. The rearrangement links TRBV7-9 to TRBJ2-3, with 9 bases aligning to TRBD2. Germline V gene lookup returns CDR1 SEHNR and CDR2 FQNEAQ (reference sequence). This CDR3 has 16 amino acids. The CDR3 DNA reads TGTGCCAGCAGCTTAGGGCGGGGGGGCCAGTCAGAAACGCAGTATTTT. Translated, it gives CASSLGRGGQSETQYF.

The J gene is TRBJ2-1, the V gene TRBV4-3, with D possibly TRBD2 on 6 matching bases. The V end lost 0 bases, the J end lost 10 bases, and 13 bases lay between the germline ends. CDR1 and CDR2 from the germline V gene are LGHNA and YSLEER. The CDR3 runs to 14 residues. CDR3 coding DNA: TGCGCCAGCAGCCAAGAGCCTAGCGTGTGGGAGCAGTTCTTC. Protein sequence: CASSQEPSVWEQFF.

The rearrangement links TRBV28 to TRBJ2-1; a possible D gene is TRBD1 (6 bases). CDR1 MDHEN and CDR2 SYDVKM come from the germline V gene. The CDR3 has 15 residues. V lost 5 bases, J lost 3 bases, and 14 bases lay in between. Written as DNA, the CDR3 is TGTGCCAGCAGTGGGGCAGGGGCCAGCTACAATGAGCAGTTCTTC. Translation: CASSGAGASYNEQFF.

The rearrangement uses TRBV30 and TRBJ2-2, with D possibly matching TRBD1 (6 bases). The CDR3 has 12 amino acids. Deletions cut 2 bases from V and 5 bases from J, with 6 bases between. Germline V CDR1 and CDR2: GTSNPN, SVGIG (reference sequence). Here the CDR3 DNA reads TGTGCCTGGAGTAGGGGGACCGGGGAGCTGTTTTTT. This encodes CAWSRGTGELFF.

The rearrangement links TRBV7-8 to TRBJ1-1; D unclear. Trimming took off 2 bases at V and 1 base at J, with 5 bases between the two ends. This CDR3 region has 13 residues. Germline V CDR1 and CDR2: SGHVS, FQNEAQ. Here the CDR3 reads CASSLQSNTEAFF. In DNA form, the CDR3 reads TGTGCCAGCAGCTTACAATCGAACACTGAAGCTTTCTTT.

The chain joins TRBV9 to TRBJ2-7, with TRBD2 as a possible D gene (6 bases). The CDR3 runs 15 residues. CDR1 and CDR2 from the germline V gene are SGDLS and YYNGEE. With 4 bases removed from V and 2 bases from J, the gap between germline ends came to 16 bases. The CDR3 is CASSRYGTVTYEQYF. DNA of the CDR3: TGTGCCAGCAGCAGATACGGGACTGTCACCTACGAGCAGTACTTC.

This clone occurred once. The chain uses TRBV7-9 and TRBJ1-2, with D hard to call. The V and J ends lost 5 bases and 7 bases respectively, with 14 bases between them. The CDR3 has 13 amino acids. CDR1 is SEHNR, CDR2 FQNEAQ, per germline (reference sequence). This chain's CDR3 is CASSPERVGGYTF. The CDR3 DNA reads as TGTGCCAGCAGCCCCGAACGGGTCGGTGGCTACACCTTC.

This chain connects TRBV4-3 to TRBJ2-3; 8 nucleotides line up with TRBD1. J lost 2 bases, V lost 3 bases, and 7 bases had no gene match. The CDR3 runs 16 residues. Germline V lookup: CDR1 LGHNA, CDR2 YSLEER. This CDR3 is CASSHDRDRYTDTQYF. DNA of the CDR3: TGCGCCAGCAGCCATGACCGGGACAGGTACACAGATACGCAGTATTTT.

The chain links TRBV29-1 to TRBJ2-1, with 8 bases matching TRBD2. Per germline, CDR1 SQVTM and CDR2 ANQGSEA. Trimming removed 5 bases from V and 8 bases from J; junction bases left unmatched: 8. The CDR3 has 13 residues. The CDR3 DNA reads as TGCAGCGTTCTGGGACTAGACATCTATGAGCAGTTCTTC. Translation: CSVLGLDIYEQFF.

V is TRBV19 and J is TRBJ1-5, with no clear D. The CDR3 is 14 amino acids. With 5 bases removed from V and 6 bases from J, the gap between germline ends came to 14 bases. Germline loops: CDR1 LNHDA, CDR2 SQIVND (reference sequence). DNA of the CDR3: TGTGCCAGTAGTGTCGGAGGCCTGTCTCAGCCCCAGCATTTT. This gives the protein CASSVGGLSQPQHF.

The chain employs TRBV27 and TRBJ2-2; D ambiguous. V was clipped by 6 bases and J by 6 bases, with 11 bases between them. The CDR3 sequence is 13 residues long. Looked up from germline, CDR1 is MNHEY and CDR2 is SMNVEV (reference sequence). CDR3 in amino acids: CASRTRSAGELFF. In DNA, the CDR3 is TGTGCCAGCAGGACGAGGTCCGCCGGGGAGCTGTTTTTT.

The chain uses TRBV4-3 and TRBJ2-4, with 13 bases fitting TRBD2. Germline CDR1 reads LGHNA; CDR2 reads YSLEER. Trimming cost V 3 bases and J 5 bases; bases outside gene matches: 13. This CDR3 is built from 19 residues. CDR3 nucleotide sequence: TGCGCCAGCAGCCAGAGACGAACTAGCGGGGGGGCTGGAGAAAACATTCAGTACTTC. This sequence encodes CASSQRRTSGGAGENIQYF.

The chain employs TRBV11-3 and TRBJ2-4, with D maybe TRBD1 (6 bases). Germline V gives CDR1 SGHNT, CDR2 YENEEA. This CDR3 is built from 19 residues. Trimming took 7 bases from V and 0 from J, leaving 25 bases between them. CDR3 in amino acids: CASTHRRTAGNLAKNIQYF. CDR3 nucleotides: TGTGCCAGCACACATCGTCGGACAGCCGGAAACCTAGCCAAAAACATTCAGTACTTC.

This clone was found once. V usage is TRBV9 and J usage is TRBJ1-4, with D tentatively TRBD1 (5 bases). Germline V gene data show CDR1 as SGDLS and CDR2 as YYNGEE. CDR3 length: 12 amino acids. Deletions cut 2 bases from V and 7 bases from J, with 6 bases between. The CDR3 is CASSVQGEKLFF. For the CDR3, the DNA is TGTGCCAGCAGCGTCCAGGGTGAAAAACTGTTTTTT.

As DNA, the CDR3 is TGTGCCAGCAGATCTGGGGCGGGACAGGGATTTTTGGATACGCAGTATTTT. It codes for CASRSGAGQGFLDTQYF. The rearrangement joins TRBV28 to TRBJ2-3, with 9 nucleotides matching TRBD1. Trimming cost V 6 bases and J 6 bases; bases outside gene matches: 16. Germline lookup yields CDR1 MDHEN and CDR2 SYDVKM. The CDR3 loop spans 17 amino acids.

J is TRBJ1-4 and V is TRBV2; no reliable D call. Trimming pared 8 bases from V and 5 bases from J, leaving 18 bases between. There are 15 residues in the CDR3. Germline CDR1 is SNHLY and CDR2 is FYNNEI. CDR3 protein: CASQREQRKNEKLFF. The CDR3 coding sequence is TGTGCCAGCCAGAGGGAACAGCGAAAAAATGAAAAACTGTTTTTT.